This entry features one T cell receptor beta chain sequence. Source study methods: Estimates of nucleated cell counts were drawn from the amplification of reference gene primers. Assay used: immunoSEQ multiplex PCR; TCRdb lists only in-frame clones, some missing. V and J calls and clone size are as listed in that table; D and trimming were resolved from the DNA. The table has under 300,000 clones, under 90% seen once; the top ten hold about 1.7%. Cohort 3 recovered donors had two negative PCRs, clearance, or symptom resolution. Germline values: CDR1 SEHNR, CDR2 FQNEAQ (reference sequence). With 5 bases clipped from V and 3 bases from J, the junction kept 13 bases outside the gene matches. The CDR3 runs 17 residues. These data originate in a study of blood T cell repertoires in COVID-19. Study-wide context: T cells, B-cell-depleted T cells, or PBMCs provided the cDNA or gDNA that served as material.

The rearrangement joins TRBV7-9 to TRBJ2-3, with 8 bases matching TRBD1. The source of this sequence is a woman aged 40-49 years who had recovered from COVID-19. What was sequenced was PBMCs or T cells enriched from blood (not recorded which). CDR3 coding DNA: TGTGCCAGCAGCGGCCGTGCCGGGACAGGAAGGACAGATACGCAGTATTTT. This codes for CASSGRAGTGRTDTQYF.